What follows describes a single TCR beta chain. The sample originates from a study of control samples from healthy donors and cancer patients. Produced via immunoSEQ multiplex PCR; TCRdb's table is partial and in-frame only. The sample has approximately 44,000 clones; roughly 65% are singletons. This clonotype was obtained from a male donor with melanoma. Sequenced: formalin-fixed, paraffin-embedded tissue.

CDR3 region: CASNPDRDNSPLHF. The CDR3 DNA follows: TGTGCCAGTAACCCGGACAGGGATAATTCACCCCTCCACTTT. This chain joins TRBV4-2 and TRBJ1-6, with 8 positions matching TRBD1. The germline V gene encodes CDR1 LGHNA and CDR2 YNFKEQ. The CDR3 sequence is 14 residues long. The junction had 6 bases not matched to a gene; V was cut back by 9 bases and J by 5 bases.